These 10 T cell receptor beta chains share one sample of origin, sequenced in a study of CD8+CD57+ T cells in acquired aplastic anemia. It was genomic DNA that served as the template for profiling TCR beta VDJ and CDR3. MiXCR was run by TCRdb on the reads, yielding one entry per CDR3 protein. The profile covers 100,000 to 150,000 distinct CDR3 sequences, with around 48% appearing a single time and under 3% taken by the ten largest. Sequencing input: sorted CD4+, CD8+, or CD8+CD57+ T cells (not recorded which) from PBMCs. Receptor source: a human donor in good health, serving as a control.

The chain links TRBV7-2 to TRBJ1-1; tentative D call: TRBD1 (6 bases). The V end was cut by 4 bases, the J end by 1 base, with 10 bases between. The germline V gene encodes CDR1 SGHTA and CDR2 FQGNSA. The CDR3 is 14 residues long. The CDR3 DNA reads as TGTGCCAGCAGCTGGGACATTGGGAACACTGAAGCTTTCTTT. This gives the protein CASSWDIGNTEAFF.

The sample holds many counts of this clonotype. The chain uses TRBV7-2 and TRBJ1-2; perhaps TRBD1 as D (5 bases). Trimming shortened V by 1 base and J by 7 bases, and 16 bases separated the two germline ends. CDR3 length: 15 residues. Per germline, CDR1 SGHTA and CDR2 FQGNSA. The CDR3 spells CASSLVSAGLGGYTF. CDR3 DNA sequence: TGTGCCAGCAGCTTAGTCTCCGCGGGACTGGGTGGCTACACCTTC.

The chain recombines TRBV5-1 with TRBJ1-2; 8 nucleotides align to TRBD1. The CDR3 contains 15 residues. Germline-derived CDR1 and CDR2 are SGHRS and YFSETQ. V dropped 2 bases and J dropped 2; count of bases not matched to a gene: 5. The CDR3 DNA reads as TGCGCCAGCAGCTTCTCAGGGGGCTCGAACTATGGCTACACCTTC. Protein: CASSFSGGSNYGYTF.

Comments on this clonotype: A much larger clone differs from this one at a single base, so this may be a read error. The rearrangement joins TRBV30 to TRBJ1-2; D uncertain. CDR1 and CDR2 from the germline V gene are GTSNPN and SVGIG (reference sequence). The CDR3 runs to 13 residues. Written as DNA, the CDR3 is TGTGCCTGGAGCTGGCAGACTAACCATGGCTACACCTTC. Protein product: CAWSWQTNHGYTF.

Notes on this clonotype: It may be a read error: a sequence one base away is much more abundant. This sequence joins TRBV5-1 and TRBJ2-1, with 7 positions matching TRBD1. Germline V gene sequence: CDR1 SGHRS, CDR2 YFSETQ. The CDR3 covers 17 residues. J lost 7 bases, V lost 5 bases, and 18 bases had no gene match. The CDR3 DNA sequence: TGCGCCAGCAGACGGGGACAGACCGTTCGTGGAGAAAATGAGCAGTTCTTC. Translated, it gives CASRRGQTVRGENEQFF. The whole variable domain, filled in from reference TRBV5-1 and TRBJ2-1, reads KAGVTQTPRYLIKTRGQQVTLSCSPISGHRSVSWYQQTPGQGLQFLFEYFSETQRNKGNFPGRFSGRQFSNSRSEMNVSTLELGDSALYLCASRRGQTVRGENEQFFGPGTRLTVL.

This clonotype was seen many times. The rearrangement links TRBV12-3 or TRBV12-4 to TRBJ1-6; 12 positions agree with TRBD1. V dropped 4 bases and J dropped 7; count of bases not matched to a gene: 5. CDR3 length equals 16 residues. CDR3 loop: CASSSAGTGGNSPLHF. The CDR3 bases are TGTGCCAGCAGTTCCGCCGGGACAGGGGGCAATTCACCCCTCCACTTT.

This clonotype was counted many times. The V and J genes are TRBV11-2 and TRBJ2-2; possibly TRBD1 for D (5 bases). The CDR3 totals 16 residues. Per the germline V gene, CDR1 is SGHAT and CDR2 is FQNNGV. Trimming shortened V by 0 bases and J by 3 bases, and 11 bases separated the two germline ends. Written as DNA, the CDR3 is TGTGCCAGCAGCTTAGAAGGGGCCCTAGACACCGGGGAGCTGTTTTTT. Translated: CASSLEGALDTGELFF.

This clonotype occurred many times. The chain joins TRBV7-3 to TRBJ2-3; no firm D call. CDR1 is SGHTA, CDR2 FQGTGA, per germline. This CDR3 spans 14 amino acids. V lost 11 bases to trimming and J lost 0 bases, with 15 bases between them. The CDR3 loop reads CASGQTSSTDTQYF. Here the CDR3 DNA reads TGTGCCTCTGGGCAGACCTCTAGCACAGATACGCAGTATTTT.

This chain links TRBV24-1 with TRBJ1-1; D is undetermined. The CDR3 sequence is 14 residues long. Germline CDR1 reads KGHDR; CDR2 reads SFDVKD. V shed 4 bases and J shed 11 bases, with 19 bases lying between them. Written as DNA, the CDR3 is TGTGCCACCAGTGAAGGGCACAAGAGTGGTGGGGCTTTCTTT. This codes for CATSEGHKSGGAFF.

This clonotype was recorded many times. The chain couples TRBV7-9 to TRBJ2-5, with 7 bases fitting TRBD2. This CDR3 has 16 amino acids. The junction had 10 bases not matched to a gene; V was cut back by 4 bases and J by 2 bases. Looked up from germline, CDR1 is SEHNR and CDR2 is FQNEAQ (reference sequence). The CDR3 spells CASSSPSGGGQETQYF. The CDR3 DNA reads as TGTGCCAGCAGCTCCCCTAGTGGCGGGGGACAAGAGACCCAGTACTTC.